The 11 T cell receptor beta chains listed next were all sequenced from one sample in a study of regulatory T cells. Primers: 52 TRBV forward and 13 TRBJ reverse. Produced via immunoSEQ multiplex PCR; TCRdb's table is partial and in-frame only. This table holds about 20,000 clones, 93% found once. Sequencing was done on a sample of CD8+ T cells sorted from blood. The receptors shown here come from a child aged 2 to 10 with CD3G deficiency.

The genes are TRBV6-6 and TRBJ2-7, with D possibly being TRBD1 (6 bases). Germline values: CDR1 MNHNY, CDR2 SVGAGI (reference sequence). The ends were cut back, 6 bases at V and 0 bases at J, with 15 bases in the middle. The CDR3 is 15 residues long. This chain's CDR3 is CASSRNGQSSYEQYF. The CDR3 DNA reads TGTGCCAGCAGCCGAAATGGACAGAGCTCCTACGAGCAGTACTTC.

The chain uses TRBV6-5 and TRBJ1-1; D remains unclear. V gave up 2 bases and J gave up 1 base, with 5 bases separating them. The germline CDR1 and CDR2 sequences are MNHEY and SVGAGI. There are 13 residues in the CDR3. CDR3 region: CASSYGENTEAFF. The CDR3 DNA reads as TGTGCCAGCAGTTACGGGGAGAACACTGAAGCTTTCTTT.

This chain connects TRBV6-1 to TRBJ2-1; 9 bases are a match to TRBD1. Germline V gene sequence: CDR1 MNHNS, CDR2 SASEGT. This CDR3 contains 15 residues. The junction had 10 bases not matched to a gene; V was cut back by 6 bases and J by 7 bases. The CDR3 here is CASSALQGAGNEQFF. DNA of the CDR3: TGTGCCAGCAGCGCTCTACAGGGGGCTGGGAATGAGCAGTTCTTC.

V gene TRBV13 combines with J gene TRBJ2-3, with 9 bases identical to TRBD2. This CDR3 has 14 residues. V shed 3 bases and J 10 bases; nucleotides not matched to a gene: 8. In germline, CDR1 is PRHDT, CDR2 FYEKMQ (reference sequence). The CDR3 region is CASSFSGSPPPQYF. CDR3 DNA sequence: TGTGCCAGCAGCTTTAGCGGGAGTCCCCCCCCGCAGTATTTT. Using reference TRBV13 and TRBJ2-3 for the parts outside the CDR3, the full variable domain is AAGVIQSPRHLIKEKRETATLKCYPIPRHDTVYWYQQGPGQDPQFLISFYEKMQSDKGSIPDRFSAQQFSDYHSELNMSSLELGDSALYFCASSFSGSPPPQYFGPGTRLTVL.

Written as DNA, the CDR3 is TGCGCCAGCAGCCAAAAGATAGGGGGAGCCAACGTCCTGACTTTC. Protein product: CASSQKIGGANVLTF. The chain recombines TRBV4-1 with TRBJ2-6; D is perhaps TRBD1 (6 bases). Germline values: CDR1 MGHRA, CDR2 YSYEKL. Between the trimmed V and J ends, which lost 2 bases and 7 bases, there was a span of 12 bases. The CDR3 length is 15 residues.

Details on this clone: At one end, the junction sequence differs from germline, possibly due to a read error. The V call is TRBV7-9, the J call TRBJ2-5, with D possibly TRBD1 on 7 matching bases. Germline V gene sequence: CDR1 SEHNR, CDR2 FQNEAQ (reference sequence). The CDR3 spans 15 residues. Written as DNA, the CDR3 is TGTGCCAGCAGCCTAGCGACAGGGAGCCAAGAGACCCAGTACTTC. Residues: CASSLATGSQETQYF.

The V and J genes are TRBV28 and TRBJ2-5; TRBD2 matches 9 bases. With 5 bases clipped from V and 7 bases from J, the junction kept 11 bases outside the gene matches. Germline CDR1 reads MDHEN; CDR2 reads SYDVKM. The CDR3 length is 15 residues. The CDR3 sequence: CASSPLAGTWGTQYF. The CDR3 DNA reads as TGTGCCAGCAGTCCCCTAGCGGGAACTTGGGGGACCCAGTACTTC.

This chain links TRBV7-8 with TRBJ2-1; perhaps TRBD2 as D (5 bases). Germline V gene data show CDR1 as SGHVS and CDR2 as FQNEAQ. The V and J ends lost 6 bases and 0 bases respectively, with 18 bases between them. The CDR3 totals 17 residues. CDR3 in amino acids: CASSHRGAASSYNEQFF. CDR3 DNA sequence: TGTGCCAGCAGTCACCGCGGAGCGGCAAGCTCCTACAATGAGCAGTTCTTC.

The chain recombines TRBV6-1 with TRBJ2-3, with D maybe TRBD2 (5 bases). The CDR3 spans 15 residues. CDR1 and CDR2 (germline): MNHNS, SASEGT. V lost 3 bases to trimming and J lost 0 bases, with 10 bases between them. CDR3: CASSEDGDSTDTQYF. CDR3 coding DNA: TGTGCCAGCAGTGAGGACGGGGATAGCACAGATACGCAGTATTTT.

The chain employs TRBV5-3 and TRBJ2-3, with TRBD1 matching 7 bases. TRBV5-3 is an open reading frame, and its role is uncertain. This CDR3 contains 17 residues. The J segment lost 4 bases and the V segment lost 0 bases, leaving 11 bases of the junction unmatched. Written as DNA, the CDR3 is TGTGCCAGAAGCTTGGCGAAGGGGGCGCCGGGTGCAGATACGCAGTATTTT. Residues: CARSLAKGAPGADTQYF.

The chain has TRBV6-1 and TRBJ2-1; no firm D call. CDR3 length equals 13 residues. Germline-derived CDR1 and CDR2 are MNHNS and SASEGT. Trimming stripped 1 base from V and 8 bases from J, with 9 bases between. CDR3 coding DNA: TGTGCCAGCAGTGAAGGCCCGCGTTATGAGCAGTTCTTC. Its protein product is CASSEGPRYEQFF.